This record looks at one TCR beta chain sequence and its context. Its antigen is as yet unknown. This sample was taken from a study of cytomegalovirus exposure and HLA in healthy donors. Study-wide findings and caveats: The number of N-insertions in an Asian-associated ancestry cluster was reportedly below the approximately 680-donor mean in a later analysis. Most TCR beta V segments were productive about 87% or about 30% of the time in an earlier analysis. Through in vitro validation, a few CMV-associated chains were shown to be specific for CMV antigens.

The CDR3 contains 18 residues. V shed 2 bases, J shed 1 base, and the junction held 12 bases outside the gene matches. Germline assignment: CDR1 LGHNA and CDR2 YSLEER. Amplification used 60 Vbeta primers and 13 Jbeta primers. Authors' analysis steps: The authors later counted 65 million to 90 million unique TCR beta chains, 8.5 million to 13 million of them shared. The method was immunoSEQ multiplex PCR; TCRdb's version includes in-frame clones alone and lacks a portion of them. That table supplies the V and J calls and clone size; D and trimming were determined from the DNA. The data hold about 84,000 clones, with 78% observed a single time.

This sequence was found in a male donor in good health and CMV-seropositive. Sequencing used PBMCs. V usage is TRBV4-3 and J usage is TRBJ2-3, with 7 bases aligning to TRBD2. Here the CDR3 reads CASSQQLYGAGGTDTQYF. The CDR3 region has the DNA TGCGCCAGCAGCCAACAACTTTACGGGGCGGGAGGCACAGATACGCAGTATTTT.